Below are 18 T cell receptor beta chains sequenced from a single sample in a study of cytomegalovirus exposure and HLA in healthy donors. PCR used 60 Vbeta primers and 13 Jbeta primers. TCRdb's copy holds only in-frame clones and misses some; the assay was immunoSEQ multiplex PCR. Of 130,000 to 150,000 clones listed, around four fifths are singletons. Sequenced material: PBMCs. Receptors were obtained from a man aged 25-40 years in good health and CMV-seronegative.

The rearrangement uses TRBV28 and TRBJ1-5; D may be TRBD1 (5 bases). This CDR3 region has 12 residues. Trimming took 7 bases from V and 11 from J, leaving 15 bases between them. The V gene's germline CDR1 is MDHEN and CDR2 SYDVKM. The DNA of the CDR3 is TGTGCCAGCACGGCGGCGGGGCGATCCCAGCATTTT. Translating gives CASTAAGRSQHF.

The sample holds a few counts of this clone. The V call is TRBV28, the J call TRBJ2-7; 7 bases fit TRBD2. The CDR3 is 13 amino acids. CDR1 is MDHEN and CDR2 is SYDVKM in the germline V gene. V lost 10 bases and J lost 5; bases outside the gene matches: 11. The DNA of the CDR3 is TGTGCCACCAGCCCGCGGGAGTTTCACGAGCAGTACTTC. Protein product: CATSPREFHEQYF.

The V gene is TRBV2, the J gene TRBJ2-2; maybe TRBD1 (6 bases). The germline CDR1 and CDR2 sequences are SNHLY and FYNNEI. The V end lost 5 bases, the J end lost 0 bases, and 10 bases lay between the germline ends. The CDR3 runs to 15 residues. Here the CDR3 reads CASSLGQANTGELFF. CDR3 coding DNA: TGTGCCAGCAGTCTGGGACAAGCGAACACCGGGGAGCTGTTTTTT. Complete variable domain (other parts from reference TRBV2 and TRBJ2-2): EPEVTQTPSHQVTQMGQEVILRCVPISNHLYFYWYRQILGQKVEFLVSFYNNEISEKSEIFDDQFSVERPDGSNFTLKIRSTKLEDSAMYFCASSLGQANTGELFFGEGSRLTVL.

CDR3 residues: CASSTWGQGNYGYTF. The CDR3 nucleotides are TGTGCCAGCAGTACATGGGGACAGGGGAACTATGGCTACACCTTC. This chain joins TRBV28 and TRBJ1-2; 10 bases are shared with TRBD1. The CDR3 extends over 15 amino acids. Looked up from germline, CDR1 is MDHEN and CDR2 is SYDVKM. With V trimmed by 5 bases and J by 2 bases, 5 bases remained unmatched.

The gene calls are TRBV7-8 and TRBJ1-2, with 9 bases that match TRBD1. CDR3 size: 16 residues. Germline-derived CDR1 and CDR2 are SGHVS and FQNEAQ. V shed 1 base and J 8 bases; nucleotides not matched to a gene: 11. The CDR3 reads CASSLVRTGEVGGYTF. CDR3 nucleotides: TGTGCCAGCAGCTTAGTCAGGACAGGGGAAGTAGGGGGCTACACCTTC.

This clone was counted a few times. The chain combines TRBV5-1 with TRBJ2-3; D gene uncertain. The germline V gene has CDR1 SGHRS and CDR2 YFSETQ. V dropped 3 bases and J dropped 2 bases, with 4 bases sitting between them. This CDR3 spans 12 amino acids. The CDR3 here is CASSWATDTQYF. As DNA, the CDR3 is TGCGCCAGCAGCTGGGCCACAGATACGCAGTATTTT.

The rearrangement uses TRBV6-5 and TRBJ2-2; TRBD1 aligns across 8 bases. V gave up 6 bases and J gave up 7 bases; unmatched junction bases: 10. Germline V gene sequence: CDR1 MNHEY, CDR2 SVGAGI. This CDR3 spans 15 amino acids. CDR3 DNA: TGTGCCAGCAGGTCCGGACAGGGAGGCGGCGGGGAGCTGTTTTTT. It encodes CASRSGQGGGGELFF.

The J gene is TRBJ2-7, the V gene TRBV2; 8 bases line up with TRBD1. CDR3 size: 12 residues. Trimming cost V 6 bases and J 4 bases; bases outside gene matches: 2. CDR1 is SNHLY and CDR2 is FYNNEI in the germline V gene. As DNA, the CDR3 is TGTGCCAGCAGCGGACAGGGTTACGAGCAGTACTTC. Its protein product is CASSGQGYEQYF.

V usage is TRBV11-2 and J usage is TRBJ1-1; the D gene is possibly TRBD1 (5 bases). V was shortened by 2 bases and J by 8 bases, with 9 bases between the two germline ends. CDR1 is SGHAT, CDR2 FQNNGV, per germline. The CDR3 loop spans 12 amino acids. CDR3 coding DNA: TGTGCCAGCAGCTTACAGGGAAGAGAAGCTTTCTTT. Translated, it gives CASSLQGREAFF. Combining the CDR3 with reference TRBV11-2 and TRBJ1-1 gives the whole variable domain EAGVAQSPRYKIIEKRQSVAFWCNPISGHATLYWYQQILGQGPKLLIQFQNNGVVDDSQLPKDRFSAERLKGVDSTLKIQPAKLEDSAVYLCASSLQGREAFFGQGTRLTVV.

V is TRBV25-1 and J is TRBJ1-5; D is uncertain. CDR3 length equals 14 residues. Per germline, CDR1 MGHDK and CDR2 SYGVNS. Trimming stripped 1 base from V and 1 base from J, with 5 bases between. DNA for the CDR3: TGTGCCAGCAGTGAATCTCTGAGCAATCAGCCCCAGCATTTT. This codes for CASSESLSNQPQHF.

J is TRBJ2-3 and V is TRBV6-1; D gene ambiguous. This CDR3 is 12 amino acids long. The V end was cut by 4 bases, the J end by 1 base, with 3 bases between. CDR1 is MNHNS, CDR2 SASEGT, per germline. The CDR3 spells CASSVGTDTQYF. The DNA of the CDR3 is TGTGCCAGCAGTGTCGGCACAGATACGCAGTATTTT.

The genes are TRBV5-4 and TRBJ2-1; 9 nucleotides align to TRBD2. The CDR3 is 14 amino acids. V gave up 3 bases and J gave up 10 bases; unmatched junction bases: 8. In germline, CDR1 is SGHNT, CDR2 YYREEE (reference sequence). The CDR3 DNA reads TGTGCCAGCAGCTCAGCGGGGGGCCCTCGGGAGCAGTTCTTC. It specifies CASSSAGGPREQFF.

CDR3 amino acids: CATQMGLSSYEQYF. The CDR3 nucleotides are TGTGCCACCCAGATGGGCCTTAGCTCCTACGAGCAGTACTTC. The chain recombines TRBV15 with TRBJ2-7; D is ambiguous. The CDR3 consists of 14 residues. Looked up from germline, CDR1 is LNHNV and CDR2 is YYDKDF (reference sequence). V shed 8 bases and J shed 0 bases, with 14 bases lying between them.

This rearrangement joins TRBV11-2 to TRBJ1-1; 10 bases map to TRBD1. The ends lost 5 bases at V and 0 bases at J; junction bases unmatched: 15. Germline CDR1 and CDR2: SGHAT and FQNNGV. CDR3 length: 19 amino acids. CDR3 bases: TGTGCCAGCAGCCCGACTACGCCGGGGACAGGGGACATGAACACTGAAGCTTTCTTT. Its translation: CASSPTTPGTGDMNTEAFF.

The chain joins TRBV6-5 to TRBJ2-3; 7 positions match TRBD2. V was pared by 6 bases and J by 5 bases, with 5 bases of the junction left unmatched. CDR1 and CDR2 (germline): MNHEY, SVGAGI. The CDR3 covers 13 residues. CDR3 nucleotide sequence: TGTGCCAGCAGCTCGGGGGGAGAAGATACGCAGTATTTT. Translated: CASSSGGEDTQYF.

The chain has TRBV2 and TRBJ2-7, with no clear D. The CDR3 extends over 11 amino acids. Trimming shortened V by 10 bases and J by 3 bases, and 10 bases separated the two germline ends. Germline lookup yields CDR1 SNHLY and CDR2 FYNNEI. Here the CDR3 DNA reads TGTGCCACTACCAACAGCTACGAGCAGTACTTC. This sequence encodes CATTNSYEQYF.

The J gene is TRBJ1-5, the V gene TRBV28; D is unresolved. V dropped 10 bases and J dropped 2 bases, with 15 bases sitting between them. Germline V CDR1 and CDR2: MDHEN, SYDVKM. This CDR3 is 14 amino acids long. The CDR3 DNA reads as TGTGCCACACGGAGCGACGTACGCAATCAGCCCCAGCATTTT. It specifies CATRSDVRNQPQHF.

The chain carries TRBV28 and TRBJ1-2, with D uncertain. The germline V gene encodes CDR1 MDHEN and CDR2 SYDVKM. V was trimmed by 1 base and J by 8 bases, leaving 20 bases between them. The CDR3 sequence is 16 residues long. The CDR3: CASSLLQSGLGLGYTF. CDR3 DNA sequence: TGTGCCAGCAGTTTATTACAAAGCGGGCTTGGCTTGGGCTACACCTTC.